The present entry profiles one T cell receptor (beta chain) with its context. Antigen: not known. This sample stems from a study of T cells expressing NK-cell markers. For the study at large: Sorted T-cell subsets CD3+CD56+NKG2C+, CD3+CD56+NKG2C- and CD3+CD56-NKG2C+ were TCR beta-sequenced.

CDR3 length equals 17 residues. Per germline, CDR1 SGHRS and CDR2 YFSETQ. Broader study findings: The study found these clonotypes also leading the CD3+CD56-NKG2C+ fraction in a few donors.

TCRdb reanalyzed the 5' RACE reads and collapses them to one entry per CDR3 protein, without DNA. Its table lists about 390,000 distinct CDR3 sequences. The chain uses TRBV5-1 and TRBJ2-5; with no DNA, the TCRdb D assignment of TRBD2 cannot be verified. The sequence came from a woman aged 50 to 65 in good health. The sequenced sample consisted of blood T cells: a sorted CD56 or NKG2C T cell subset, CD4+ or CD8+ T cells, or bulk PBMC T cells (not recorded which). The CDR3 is CASSRRLAGVREETQYF.